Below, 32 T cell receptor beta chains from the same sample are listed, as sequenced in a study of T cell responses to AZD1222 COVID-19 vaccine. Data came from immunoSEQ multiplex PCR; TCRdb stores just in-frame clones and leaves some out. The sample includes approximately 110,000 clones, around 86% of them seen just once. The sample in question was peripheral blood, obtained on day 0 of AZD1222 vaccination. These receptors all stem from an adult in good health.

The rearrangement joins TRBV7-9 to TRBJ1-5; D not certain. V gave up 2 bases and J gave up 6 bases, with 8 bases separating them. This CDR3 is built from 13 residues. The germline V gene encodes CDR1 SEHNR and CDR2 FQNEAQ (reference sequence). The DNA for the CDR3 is TGTGCCAGCAGCTTAACGGAAAGTCAGCCCCAGCATTTT. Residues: CASSLTESQPQHF.

CDR3 in amino acids: CASSRGPFYGYTF. The CDR3 bases are TGTGCCAGTAGCAGGGGACCTTTCTATGGCTACACCTTC. The chain carries TRBV19 and TRBJ1-2, with D possibly being TRBD1 (6 bases). The ends were cut back, 6 bases at V and 4 bases at J, with 12 bases in the middle. The CDR3 consists of 13 residues. The V gene's germline CDR1 is LNHDA and CDR2 SQIVND (reference sequence).

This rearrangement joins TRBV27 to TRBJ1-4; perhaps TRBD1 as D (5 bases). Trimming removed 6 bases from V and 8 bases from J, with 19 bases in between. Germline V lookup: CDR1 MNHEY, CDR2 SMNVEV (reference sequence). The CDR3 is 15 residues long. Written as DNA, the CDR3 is TGTGCCAGCAGCCCGGCCGGGGCACAAGGAGAAAAACTGTTTTTT. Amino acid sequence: CASSPAGAQGEKLFF.

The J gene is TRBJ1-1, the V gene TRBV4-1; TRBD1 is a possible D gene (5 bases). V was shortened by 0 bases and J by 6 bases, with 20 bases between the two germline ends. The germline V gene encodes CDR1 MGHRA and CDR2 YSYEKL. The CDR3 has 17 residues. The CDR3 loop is CASSQDRGRSPGAEAFF. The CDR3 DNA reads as TGCGCCAGCAGCCAAGATCGGGGACGATCGCCCGGGGCTGAAGCTTTCTTT.

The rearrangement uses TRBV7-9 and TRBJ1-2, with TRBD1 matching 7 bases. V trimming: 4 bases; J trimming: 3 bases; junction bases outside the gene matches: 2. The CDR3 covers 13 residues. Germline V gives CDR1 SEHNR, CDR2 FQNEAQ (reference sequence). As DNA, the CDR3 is TGTGCCAGCAGCTATGGGACAGACTATGGCTACACCTTC. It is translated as CASSYGTDYGYTF.

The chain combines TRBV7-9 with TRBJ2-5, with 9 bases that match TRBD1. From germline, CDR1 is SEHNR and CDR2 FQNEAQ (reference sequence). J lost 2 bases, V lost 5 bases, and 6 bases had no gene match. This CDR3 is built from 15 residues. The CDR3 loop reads CASSPGQGIQETQYF. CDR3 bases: TGTGCCAGCAGCCCGGGACAGGGCATTCAAGAGACCCAGTACTTC.

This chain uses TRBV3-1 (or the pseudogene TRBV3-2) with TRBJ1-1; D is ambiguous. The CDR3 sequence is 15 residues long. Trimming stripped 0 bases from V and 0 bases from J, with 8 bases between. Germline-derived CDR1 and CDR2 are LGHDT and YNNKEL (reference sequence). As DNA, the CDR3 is TGTGCCAGCAGCCAAGATGAGGGTATGAACACTGAAGCTTTCTTT. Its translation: CASSQDEGMNTEAFF.

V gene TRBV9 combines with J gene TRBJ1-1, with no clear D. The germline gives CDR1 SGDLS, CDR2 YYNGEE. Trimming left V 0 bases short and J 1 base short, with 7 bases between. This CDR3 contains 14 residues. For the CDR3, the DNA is TGTGCCAGCAGCGTAGTTAGGGAGAACACTGAAGCTTTCTTT. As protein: CASSVVRENTEAFF.

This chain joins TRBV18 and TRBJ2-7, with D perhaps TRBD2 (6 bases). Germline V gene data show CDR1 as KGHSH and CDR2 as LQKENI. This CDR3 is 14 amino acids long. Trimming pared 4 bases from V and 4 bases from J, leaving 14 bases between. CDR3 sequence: CASSRDAGTYEQYF. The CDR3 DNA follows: TGTGCCAGCTCACGGGACGCGGGGACTTACGAGCAGTACTTC.

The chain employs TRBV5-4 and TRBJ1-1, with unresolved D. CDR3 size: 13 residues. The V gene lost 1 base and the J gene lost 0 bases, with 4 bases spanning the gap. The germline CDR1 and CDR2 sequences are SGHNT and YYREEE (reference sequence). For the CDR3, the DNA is TGTGCCAGCAGCTTGTCCTTGAACACTGAAGCTTTCTTT. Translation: CASSLSLNTEAFF.

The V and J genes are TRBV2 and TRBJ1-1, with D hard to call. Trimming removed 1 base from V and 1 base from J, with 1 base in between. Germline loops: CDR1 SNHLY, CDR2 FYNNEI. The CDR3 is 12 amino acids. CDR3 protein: CASSEGNTEAFF. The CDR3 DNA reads TGTGCCAGCAGTGAAGGGAACACTGAAGCTTTCTTT. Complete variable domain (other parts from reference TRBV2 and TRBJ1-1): EPEVTQTPSHQVTQMGQEVILRCVPISNHLYFYWYRQILGQKVEFLVSFYNNEISEKSEIFDDQFSVERPDGSNFTLKIRSTKLEDSAMYFCASSEGNTEAFFGQGTRLTVV.

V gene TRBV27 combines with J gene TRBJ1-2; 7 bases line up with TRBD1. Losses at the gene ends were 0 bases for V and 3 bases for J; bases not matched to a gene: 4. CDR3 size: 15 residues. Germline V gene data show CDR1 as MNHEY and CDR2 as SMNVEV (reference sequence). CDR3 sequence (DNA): TGTGCCAGCAGTTTATCGCGGGACAGCTACTATGGCTACACCTTC. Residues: CASSLSRDSYYGYTF.

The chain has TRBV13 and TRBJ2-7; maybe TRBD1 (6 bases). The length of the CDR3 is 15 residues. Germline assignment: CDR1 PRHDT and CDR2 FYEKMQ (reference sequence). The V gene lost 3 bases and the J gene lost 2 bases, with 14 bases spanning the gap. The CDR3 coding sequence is TGTGCCAGCAGCTTCAGGGGCGGAAAACCCTACGAGCAGTACTTC. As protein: CASSFRGGKPYEQYF.

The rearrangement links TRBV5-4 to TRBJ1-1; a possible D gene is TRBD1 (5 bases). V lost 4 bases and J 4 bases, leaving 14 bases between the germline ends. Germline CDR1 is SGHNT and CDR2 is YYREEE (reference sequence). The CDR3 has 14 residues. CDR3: CASSPVEGITEAFF. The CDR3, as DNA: TGTGCCAGCAGCCCGGTGGAGGGGATCACTGAAGCTTTCTTT.

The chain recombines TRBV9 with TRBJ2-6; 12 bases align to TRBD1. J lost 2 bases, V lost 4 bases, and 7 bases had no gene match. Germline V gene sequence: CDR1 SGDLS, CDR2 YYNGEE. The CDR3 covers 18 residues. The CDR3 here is CASSTVGTGGAGANVLTF. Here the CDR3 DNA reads TGTGCCAGCAGCACAGTAGGGACAGGGGGCGCTGGGGCCAACGTCCTGACTTTC.

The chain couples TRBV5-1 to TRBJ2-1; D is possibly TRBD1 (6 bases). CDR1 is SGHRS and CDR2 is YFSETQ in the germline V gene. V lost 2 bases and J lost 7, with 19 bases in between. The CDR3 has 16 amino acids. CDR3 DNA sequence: TGCGCCAGCAGCTTTATAGTAGGCAGGGGTGGAAATGAGCAGTTCTTC. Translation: CASSFIVGRGGNEQFF.

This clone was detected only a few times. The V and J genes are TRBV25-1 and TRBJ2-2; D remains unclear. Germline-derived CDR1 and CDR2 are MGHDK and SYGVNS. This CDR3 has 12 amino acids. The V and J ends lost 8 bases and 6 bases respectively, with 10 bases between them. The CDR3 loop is CASLGSAGELFF. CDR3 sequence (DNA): TGTGCCAGCCTGGGGTCAGCCGGGGAGCTGTTTTTT.

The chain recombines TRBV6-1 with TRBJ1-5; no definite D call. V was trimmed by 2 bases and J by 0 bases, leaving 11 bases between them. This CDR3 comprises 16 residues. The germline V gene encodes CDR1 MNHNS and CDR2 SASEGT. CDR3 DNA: TGTGCCAGCAGTGAAATCAAGGATTATAGCAATCAGCCCCAGCATTTT. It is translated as CASSEIKDYSNQPQHF.

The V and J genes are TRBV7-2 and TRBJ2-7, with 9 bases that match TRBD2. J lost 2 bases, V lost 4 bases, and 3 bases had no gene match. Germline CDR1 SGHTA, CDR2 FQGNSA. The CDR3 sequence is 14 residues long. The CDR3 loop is CASSSTSGTYEQYF. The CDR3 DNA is TGTGCCAGCAGCTCGACTAGCGGAACCTACGAGCAGTACTTC.

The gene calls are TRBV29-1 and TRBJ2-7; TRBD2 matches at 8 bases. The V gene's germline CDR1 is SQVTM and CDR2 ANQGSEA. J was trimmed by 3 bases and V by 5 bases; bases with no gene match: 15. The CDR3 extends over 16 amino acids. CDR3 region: CSVKPTSASALYEQYF. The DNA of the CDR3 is TGCAGCGTTAAGCCGACTAGCGCCTCTGCCCTCTACGAGCAGTACTTC.

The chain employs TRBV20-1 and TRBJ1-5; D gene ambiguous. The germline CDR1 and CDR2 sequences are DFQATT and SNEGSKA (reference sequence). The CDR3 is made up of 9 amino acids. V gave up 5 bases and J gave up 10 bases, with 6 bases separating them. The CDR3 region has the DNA TGCAGTGCTGGGCGTCCCCAGCATTTT. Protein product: CSAGRPQHF.

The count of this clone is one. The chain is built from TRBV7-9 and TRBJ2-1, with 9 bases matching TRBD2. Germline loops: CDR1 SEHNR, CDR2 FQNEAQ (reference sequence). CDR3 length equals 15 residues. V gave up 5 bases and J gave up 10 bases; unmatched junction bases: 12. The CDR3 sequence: CASSPRGGGAREQFF. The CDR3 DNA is TGTGCCAGCAGCCCCCGTGGCGGGGGGGCTCGGGAGCAGTTCTTC.

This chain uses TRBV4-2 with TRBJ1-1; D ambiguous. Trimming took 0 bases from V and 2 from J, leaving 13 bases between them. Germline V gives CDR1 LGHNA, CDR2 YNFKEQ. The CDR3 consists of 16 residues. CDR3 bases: TGTGCCAGCAGCCAAGAGTATACCGTGGCTAACACTGAAGCTTTCTTT. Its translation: CASSQEYTVANTEAFF.

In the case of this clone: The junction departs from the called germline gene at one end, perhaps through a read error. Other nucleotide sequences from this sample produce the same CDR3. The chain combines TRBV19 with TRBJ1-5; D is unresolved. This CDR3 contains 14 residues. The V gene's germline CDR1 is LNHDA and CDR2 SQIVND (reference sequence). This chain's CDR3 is CASVRIGSNQPQHF. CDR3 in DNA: TGTGCCAGTGTAAGGATAGGGAGCAATCAGCCCCAACATTTT.

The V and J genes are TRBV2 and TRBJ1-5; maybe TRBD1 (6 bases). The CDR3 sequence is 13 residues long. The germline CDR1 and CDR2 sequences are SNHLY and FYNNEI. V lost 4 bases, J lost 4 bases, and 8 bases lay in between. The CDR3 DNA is TGTGCCAGCAGTGTTGACAGGAATCAGCCCCAGCATTTT. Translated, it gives CASSVDRNQPQHF.

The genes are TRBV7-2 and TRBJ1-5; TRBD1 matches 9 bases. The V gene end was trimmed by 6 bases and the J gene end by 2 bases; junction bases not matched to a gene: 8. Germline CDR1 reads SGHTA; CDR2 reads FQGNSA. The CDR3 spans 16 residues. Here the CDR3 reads CASSRTGASGNQPQHF. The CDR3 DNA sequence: TGTGCCAGCAGTAGGACAGGGGCGTCCGGCAATCAGCCCCAGCATTTT.

CDR3: CASSDLPGTSSYNEQFF. For the CDR3, the DNA is TGTGCCAGCAGTGATCTTCCCGGGACCAGCTCCTACAATGAGCAGTTCTTC. This chain joins TRBV2 and TRBJ2-1; TRBD1 or TRBD2 may be the D gene (5 bases each). Germline V CDR1 and CDR2: SNHLY, FYNNEI. This CDR3 contains 17 residues. The V and J ends lost 3 bases and 0 bases respectively, with 15 bases between them.

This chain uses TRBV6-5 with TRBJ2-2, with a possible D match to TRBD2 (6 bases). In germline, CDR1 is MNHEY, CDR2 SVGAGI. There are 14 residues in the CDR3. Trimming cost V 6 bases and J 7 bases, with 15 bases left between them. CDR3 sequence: CASRILPGGGELFF. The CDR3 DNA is TGTGCCAGCAGGATTCTCCCCGGGGGCGGGGAGCTGTTTTTT.

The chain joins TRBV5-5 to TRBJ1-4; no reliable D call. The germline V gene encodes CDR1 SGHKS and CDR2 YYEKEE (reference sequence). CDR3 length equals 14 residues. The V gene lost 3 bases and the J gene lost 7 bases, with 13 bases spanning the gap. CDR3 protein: CASSSRPRVEKLFF. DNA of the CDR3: TGTGCCAGCAGCTCGCGGCCCCGGGTTGAAAAACTGTTTTTT.

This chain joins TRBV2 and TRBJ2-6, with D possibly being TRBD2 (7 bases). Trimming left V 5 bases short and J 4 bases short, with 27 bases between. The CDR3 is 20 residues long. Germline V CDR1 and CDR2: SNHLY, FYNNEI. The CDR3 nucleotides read TGTGCCAGCAGTTACCCCCGAGGGCGGGGGCCTACGGGAGGGGCCAACGTCCTGACTTTC. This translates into CASSYPRGRGPTGGANVLTF.

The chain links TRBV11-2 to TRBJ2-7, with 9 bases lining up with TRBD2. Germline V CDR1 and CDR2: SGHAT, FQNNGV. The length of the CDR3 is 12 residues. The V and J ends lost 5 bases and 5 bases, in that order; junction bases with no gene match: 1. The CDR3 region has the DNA TGTGCCAGCAGCCGACTAGCGGACGAGCAGTACTTC. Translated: CASSRLADEQYF.

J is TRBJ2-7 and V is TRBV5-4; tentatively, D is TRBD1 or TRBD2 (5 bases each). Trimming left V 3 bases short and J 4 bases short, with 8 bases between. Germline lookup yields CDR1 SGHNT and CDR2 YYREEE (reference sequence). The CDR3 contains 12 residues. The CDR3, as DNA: TGTGCCAGCAGCTGGGGACCTTACGAGCAGTACTTC. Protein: CASSWGPYEQYF.